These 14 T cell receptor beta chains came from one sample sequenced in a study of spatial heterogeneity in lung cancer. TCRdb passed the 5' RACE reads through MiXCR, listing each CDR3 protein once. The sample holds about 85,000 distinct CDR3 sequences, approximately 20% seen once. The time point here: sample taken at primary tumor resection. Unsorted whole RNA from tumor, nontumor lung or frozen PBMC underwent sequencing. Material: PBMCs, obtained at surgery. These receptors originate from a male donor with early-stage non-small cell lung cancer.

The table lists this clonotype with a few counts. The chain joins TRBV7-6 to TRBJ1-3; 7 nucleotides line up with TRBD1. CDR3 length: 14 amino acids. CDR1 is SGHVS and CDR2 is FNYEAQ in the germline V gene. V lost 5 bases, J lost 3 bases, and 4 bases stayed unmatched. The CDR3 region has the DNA TGTGCCAGCAGCCCCGACAGGGTTGGAAACACCATATATTTT. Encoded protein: CASSPDRVGNTIYF.

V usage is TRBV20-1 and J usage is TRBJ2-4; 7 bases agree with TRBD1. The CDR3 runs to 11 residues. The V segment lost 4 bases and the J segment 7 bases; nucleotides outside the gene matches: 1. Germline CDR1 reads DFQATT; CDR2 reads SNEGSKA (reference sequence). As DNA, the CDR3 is TGCAGTGCTAAGGACAGGAACATTCAGTACTTC. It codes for CSAKDRNIQYF.

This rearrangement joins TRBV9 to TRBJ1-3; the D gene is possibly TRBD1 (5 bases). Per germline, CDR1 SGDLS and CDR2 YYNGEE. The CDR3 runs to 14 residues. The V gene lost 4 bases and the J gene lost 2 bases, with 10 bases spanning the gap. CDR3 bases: TGTGCCAGCAGCACTGGGACGGCTGGAAACACCATATATTTT. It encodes CASSTGTAGNTIYF.

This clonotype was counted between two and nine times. CDR3 in DNA: TGTGCCAGTAGTCCCCCTGGAGCGGGGGTTATATACGAGCAGTACTTC. Protein product: CASSPPGAGVIYEQYF. The J gene is TRBJ2-7, the V gene TRBV19; 8 positions agree with TRBD2. V dropped 5 bases and J dropped 4; count of bases not matched to a gene: 13. Germline CDR1 reads LNHDA; CDR2 reads SQIVND (reference sequence). This CDR3 is 16 amino acids long. The full variable domain, rest sourced from reference TRBV19 and TRBJ2-7, is DGGITQSPKYLFRKEGQNVTLSCEQNLNHDAMYWYRQDPGQGLRLIYYSQIVNDFQKGDIAEGYSVSREKKESFPLTVTSAQKNPTAFYLCASSPPGAGVIYEQYFGPGTRLTVT.

The CDR3 spells CSADDSGRGATEQFF. The CDR3 region has the DNA TGCAGTGCCGATGATAGCGGGAGAGGAGCAACTGAGCAGTTCTTC. The rearrangement links TRBV20-1 to TRBJ2-1; TRBD2 matches at 9 bases. Germline V lookup: CDR1 DFQATT, CDR2 SNEGSKA (reference sequence). J gave up 9 bases and V 6 bases, and 15 bases lay outside the gene matches. CDR3 size: 15 residues.

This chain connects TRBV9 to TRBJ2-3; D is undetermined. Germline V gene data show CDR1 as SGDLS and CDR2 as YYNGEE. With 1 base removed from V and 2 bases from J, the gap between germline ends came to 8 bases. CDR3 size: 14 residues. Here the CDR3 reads CASSVNQNTDTQYF. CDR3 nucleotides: TGTGCCAGCAGCGTAAATCAGAACACAGATACGCAGTATTTT.

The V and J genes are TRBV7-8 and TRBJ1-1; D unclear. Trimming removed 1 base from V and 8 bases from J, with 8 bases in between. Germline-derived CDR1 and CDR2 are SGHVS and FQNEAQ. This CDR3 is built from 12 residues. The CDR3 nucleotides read TGTGCCAGCAGCTTAGGGACCTGGGAAGCTTTCTTT. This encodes CASSLGTWEAFF.

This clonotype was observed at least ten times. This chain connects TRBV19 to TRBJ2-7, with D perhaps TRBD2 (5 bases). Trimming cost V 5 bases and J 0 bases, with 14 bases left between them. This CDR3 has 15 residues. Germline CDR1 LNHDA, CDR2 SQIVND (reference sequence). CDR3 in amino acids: CASSPAFRGSYEQYF. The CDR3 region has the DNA TGTGCCAGTAGTCCGGCTTTCCGGGGCTCCTACGAGCAGTACTTC.

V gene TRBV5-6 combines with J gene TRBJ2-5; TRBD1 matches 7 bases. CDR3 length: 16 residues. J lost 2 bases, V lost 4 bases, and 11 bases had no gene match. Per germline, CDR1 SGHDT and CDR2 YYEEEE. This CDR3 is CASSPKTGLKQETQYF. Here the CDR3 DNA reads TGTGCCAGCAGCCCAAAGACAGGGCTTAAACAAGAGACCCAGTACTTC.

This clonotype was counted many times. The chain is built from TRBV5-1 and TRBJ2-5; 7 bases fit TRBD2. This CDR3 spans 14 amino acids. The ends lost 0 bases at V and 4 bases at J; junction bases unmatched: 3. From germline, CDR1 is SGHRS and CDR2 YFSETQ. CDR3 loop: CASSLGEGGETQYF. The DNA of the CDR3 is TGCGCCAGCAGCTTGGGGGAGGGAGGAGAGACCCAGTACTTC.

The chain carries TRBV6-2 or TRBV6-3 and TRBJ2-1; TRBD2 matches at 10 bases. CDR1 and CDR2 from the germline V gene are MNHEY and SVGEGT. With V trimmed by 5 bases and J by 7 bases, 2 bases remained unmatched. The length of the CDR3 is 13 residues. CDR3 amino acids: CASSSGGGNEQFF. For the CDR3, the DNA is TGTGCCAGCAGTAGCGGGGGGGGAAATGAGCAGTTCTTC.

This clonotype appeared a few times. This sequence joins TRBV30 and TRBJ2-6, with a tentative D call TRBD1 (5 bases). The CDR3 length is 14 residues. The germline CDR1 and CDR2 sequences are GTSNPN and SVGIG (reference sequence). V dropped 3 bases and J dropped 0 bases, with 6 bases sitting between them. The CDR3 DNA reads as TGTGCCTGGAGCAGGGACTCTGGGGCCAACGTCCTGACTTTC. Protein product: CAWSRDSGANVLTF.

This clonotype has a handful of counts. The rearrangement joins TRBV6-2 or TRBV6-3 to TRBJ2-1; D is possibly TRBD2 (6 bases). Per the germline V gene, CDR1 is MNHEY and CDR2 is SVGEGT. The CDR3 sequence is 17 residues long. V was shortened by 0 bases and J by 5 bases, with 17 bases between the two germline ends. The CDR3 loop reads CASSYSPLEGIHNEQFF. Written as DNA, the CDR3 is TGTGCCAGCAGTTACTCCCCCCTGGAGGGGATCCACAATGAGCAGTTCTTC.

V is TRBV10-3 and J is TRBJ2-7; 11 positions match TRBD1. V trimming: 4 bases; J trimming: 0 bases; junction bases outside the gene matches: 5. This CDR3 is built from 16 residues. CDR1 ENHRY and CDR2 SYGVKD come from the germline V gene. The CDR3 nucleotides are TGTGCCATCAGTGGCGGGACAGGGGGTGACTCCTACGAGCAGTACTTC. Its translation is CAISGGTGGDSYEQYF.